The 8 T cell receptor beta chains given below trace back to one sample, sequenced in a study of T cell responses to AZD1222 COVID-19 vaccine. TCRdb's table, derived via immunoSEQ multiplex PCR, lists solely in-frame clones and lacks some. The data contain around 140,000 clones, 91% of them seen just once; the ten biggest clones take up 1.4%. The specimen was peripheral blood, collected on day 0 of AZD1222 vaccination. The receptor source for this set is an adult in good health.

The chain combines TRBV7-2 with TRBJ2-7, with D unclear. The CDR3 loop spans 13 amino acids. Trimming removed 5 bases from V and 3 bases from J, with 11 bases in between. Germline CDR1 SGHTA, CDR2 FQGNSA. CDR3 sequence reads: CASSRGRFYEQYF. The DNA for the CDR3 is TGTGCCAGCAGCCGCGGACGCTTCTACGAGCAGTACTTC.

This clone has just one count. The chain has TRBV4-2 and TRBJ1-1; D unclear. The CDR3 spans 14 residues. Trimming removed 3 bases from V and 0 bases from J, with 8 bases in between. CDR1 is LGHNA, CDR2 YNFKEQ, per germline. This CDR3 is CASSHALLNTEAFF. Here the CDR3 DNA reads TGTGCCAGCAGCCACGCCCTTTTGAACACTGAAGCTTTCTTT.

DNA of the CDR3: TGTGCCAGCAGTTACGCTTCCAATCAGCCCCAGCATTTT. Protein sequence: CASSYASNQPQHF. The chain couples TRBV12-3 or TRBV12-4 to TRBJ1-5; D is uncertain. The CDR3 totals 13 residues. Between the trimmed V and J ends, which lost 4 bases and 3 bases, there was a span of 7 bases.

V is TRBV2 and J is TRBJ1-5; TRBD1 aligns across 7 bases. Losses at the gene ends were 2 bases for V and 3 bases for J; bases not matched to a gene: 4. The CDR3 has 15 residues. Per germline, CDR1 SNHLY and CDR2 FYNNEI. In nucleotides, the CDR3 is TGTGCCAGCAGTGAAAACAGGGGATACAATCAGCCCCAGCATTTT. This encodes CASSENRGYNQPQHF.

The CDR3 here is CATAQGQGYNEQFF. As DNA, the CDR3 is TGCGCCACCGCGCAAGGACAGGGATACAATGAGCAGTTCTTC. The gene calls are TRBV10-1 and TRBJ2-1; 8 bases match TRBD1. Unmatched junction bases numbered 9, after V lost 10 bases and J lost 4 bases. The CDR3 totals 14 residues. Germline V lookup: CDR1 WNHNN, CDR2 SYGVQD (reference sequence).

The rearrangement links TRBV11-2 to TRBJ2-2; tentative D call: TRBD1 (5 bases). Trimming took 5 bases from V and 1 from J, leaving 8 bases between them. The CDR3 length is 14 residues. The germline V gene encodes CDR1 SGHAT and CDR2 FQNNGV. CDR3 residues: CASSPTGNTGELFF. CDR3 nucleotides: TGTGCCAGCAGCCCTACAGGGAACACCGGGGAGCTGTTTTTT.

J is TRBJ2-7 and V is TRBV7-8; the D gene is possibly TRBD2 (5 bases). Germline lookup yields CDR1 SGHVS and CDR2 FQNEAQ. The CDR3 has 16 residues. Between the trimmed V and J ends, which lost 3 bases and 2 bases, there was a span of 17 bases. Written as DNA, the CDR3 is TGTGCCAGCAGCTTCGAGGTGGGTCAGCGGACCTACGAGCAGTACTTC. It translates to CASSFEVGQRTYEQYF.

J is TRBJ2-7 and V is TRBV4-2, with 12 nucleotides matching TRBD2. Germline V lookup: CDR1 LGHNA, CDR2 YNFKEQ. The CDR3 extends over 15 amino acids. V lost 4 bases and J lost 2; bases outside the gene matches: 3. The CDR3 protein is CASSRTSGATYEQYF. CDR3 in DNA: TGTGCCAGCAGCCGGACTAGCGGGGCAACCTACGAGCAGTACTTC.